This T cell receptor beta chain was found in a study of memory CD4+ T cells and cytomegalovirus serostatus. Points from the study as a whole: The CMV-associated TCR signature appears largely within the CD4+ memory repertoire.

TCRdb keeps only in-frame clones here, not all; method: immunoSEQ multiplex PCR. The sample includes tens of thousands of clones, 76% of them seen just once. Unmatched junction bases numbered 15, after V lost 5 bases and J lost 9 bases. The V gene's germline CDR1 is SGHNT and CDR2 YENEEA. The CDR3 is 16 residues long. The sort gate was single viable CD3+CD4+CD8-CD45RO+ cells for memory CD4+ T cells. About this clone: The antigen is undetermined.

The sequence derives from an adult in good health and CMV-seronegative. Specimen: memory CD4+ T cells from blood. The chain has TRBV11-3 and TRBJ2-1, with 8 positions matching TRBD2. This CDR3 is CASSTTSGGISGEQFF. The CDR3 nucleotides read TGTGCCAGCAGCACCACCAGCGGGGGAATAAGTGGTGAGCAGTTCTTC. Combining the CDR3 with reference TRBV11-3 and TRBJ2-1 gives the whole variable domain EAGVVQSPRYKIIEKKQPVAFWCNPISGHNTLYWYLQNLGQGPELLIRYENEEAVDDSQLPKDRFSAERLKGVDSTLKIQPAELGDSAVYLCASSTTSGGISGEQFFGPGTRLTVL.